One and the same sample provided the 25 T cell receptor beta chains below, sequenced in a study of Graves' ophthalmopathy and Graves' hyperthyroidism. Amplification from RNA transcripts yielded the TCR beta CDR3 regions. Second-round multiplex PCR followed a first-round RT-PCR using HTBI primers. TCRdb reanalysed the multiplex PCR reads using MiXCR and keeps one entry per CDR3 protein. The table shows about 500,000 distinct CDR3 sequences, with 35% to 40% occurring only once. Specimen: peripheral blood or thyroid tissue (not recorded which). Receptor source: an adult man with Graves' hyperthyroidism.

Regarding this clonotype: It may be a read error: a sequence one base away is much more abundant. This chain uses TRBV19 with TRBJ2-7; a possible D gene is TRBD2 (6 bases). This CDR3 contains 16 residues. CDR1 and CDR2 from the germline V gene are LNHDA and SQIVND (reference sequence). V lost 4 bases and J lost 0, with 16 bases in between. This CDR3 reads CASSNILGTASYEQYF. The CDR3 DNA reads as TGTGCCAGTAGTAACATCCTCGGGACTGCCTCCTACGAGCAGTACTTC.

This clonotype was counted a few times. V gene TRBV13 combines with J gene TRBJ2-7; tentatively, D is TRBD1 or TRBD2 (5 bases each). CDR1 and CDR2 (germline): PRHDT, FYEKMQ (reference sequence). Trimming took off 5 bases at V and 2 bases at J, with 16 bases between the two ends. This CDR3 comprises 15 residues. The CDR3 DNA reads TGTGCCAGCAGCGGGGGTTTGGGGCCTCCCTACGAGCAGTACTTC. Protein sequence: CASSGGLGPPYEQYF.

This clonotype was detected ten times or more. This chain connects TRBV10-1 to TRBJ2-5; D may match TRBD1 or TRBD2 (5 bases each). The CDR3 covers 15 residues. Germline V gene lookup returns CDR1 WNHNN and CDR2 SYGVQD (reference sequence). V was shortened by 4 bases and J by 5 bases, with 17 bases between the two germline ends. The CDR3 DNA follows: TGCGCCAGCAGTGCTTCTGACAGCCGAGGGGAGACCCAGTACTTC. Its protein product is CASSASDSRGETQYF.

V is TRBV18 and J is TRBJ1-6; possibly TRBD1 for D (6 bases). Trimming removed 0 bases from V and 11 bases from J, with 8 bases in between. This CDR3 contains 13 residues. Germline-derived CDR1 and CDR2 are KGHSH and LQKENI. CDR3: CASSPPGGTPLHF. The DNA for the CDR3 is TGTGCCAGCTCACCACCAGGGGGGACACCCCTCCACTTT.

The chain links TRBV19 to TRBJ1-4; the match to TRBD1 covers 10 bases. The CDR3 extends over 16 amino acids. With 4 bases clipped from V and 8 bases from J, the junction kept 10 bases outside the gene matches. CDR1 LNHDA and CDR2 SQIVND come from the germline V gene (reference sequence). DNA of the CDR3: TGTGCCAGTAGTAGAACTTCCGGGACAGGGGAAGAAAAACTGTTTTTT. Residues: CASSRTSGTGEEKLFF.

This clonotype was seen just once. A read error may account for a junction end that differs from germline. V is TRBV7-9 and J is TRBJ1-1; 12 positions agree with TRBD1. This CDR3 comprises 15 residues. Per germline, CDR1 SEHNR and CDR2 FQNEAQ (reference sequence). The DNA for the CDR3 is TGTGCCGGCAGCGATGGGACAGGGGGCGGGGCTGAAGCTTTCTTT. Encoded protein: CAGSDGTGGGAEAFF.

With regard to this clonotype: The CDR3 carries no conserved terminal phenylalanine or tryptophan, so it likely arises from a read error. The chain links TRBV5-1 to TRBJ2-7; no clear D. Germline V lookup: CDR1 SGHRS, CDR2 YFSETQ. Trimming left V 0 bases short and J 7 bases short, with 8 bases between. There are 12 residues in the CDR3. CDR3 nucleotide sequence: TGCGCCAGCAGCTTGGGGGGTCCTGAGCAGTACCTC. The encoded protein is CASSLGGPEQYL.

About this clonotype itself: Germline is not matched at one junction end, which may reflect a read error. The CDR3 sequence is CASSLYGGAGVF. For the CDR3, the DNA is TGTGCCAGCAGCTTATATGGGGGGGCGGGAGTCTTC. The V and J genes are TRBV7-9 and TRBJ2-1, with D possibly matching TRBD2 (7 bases). Germline loops: CDR1 SEHNR, CDR2 FQNEAQ (reference sequence). The CDR3 is 12 residues long.

V is TRBV5-1 and J is TRBJ2-1; the match to TRBD2 covers 11 bases. Germline trimming cut 4 bases from V and 9 bases from J; bases unmatched to any gene: 9. The CDR3 spans 15 residues. Germline loops: CDR1 SGHRS, CDR2 YFSETQ. The CDR3 here is CASSISGGAGSEQFF. The CDR3 bases are TGCGCCAGCAGCATTAGCGGGGGGGCCGGTAGTGAGCAGTTCTTC.

The V call is TRBV9, the J call TRBJ2-2; D is unclear. Looked up from germline, CDR1 is SGDLS and CDR2 is YYNGEE. Trimming left V 3 bases short and J 1 base short, with 13 bases between. The CDR3 consists of 16 residues. CDR3 sequence reads: CASSATSPVNTGELFF. Here the CDR3 DNA reads TGTGCCAGCAGCGCAACCTCACCCGTGAACACCGGGGAGCTGTTTTTT.

J is TRBJ2-7 and V is TRBV29-1, with 14 bases fitting TRBD2. The CDR3 spans 17 residues. V gave up 6 bases and J gave up 1 base; unmatched junction bases: 11. From germline, CDR1 is SQVTM and CDR2 ANQGSEA. CDR3 loop: CSVGTSGRDSRSYEQYF. The CDR3 DNA reads as TGCAGCGTCGGGACTAGCGGGAGAGACAGTCGGTCCTACGAGCAGTACTTC.

This clonotype was picked up a small number of times. V and J are TRBV7-2 and TRBJ2-6; weak D call: TRBD2 (5 bases). Trimming pared 5 bases from V and 9 bases from J, leaving 14 bases between. The germline V gene has CDR1 SGHTA and CDR2 FQGNSA. The CDR3 loop spans 14 amino acids. CDR3 sequence: CASSTPGRGNVLTF. CDR3 sequence (DNA): TGTGCCAGCAGCACCCCTGGCCGGGGCAACGTCCTGACTTTC.

About this clonotype: This may be a read error, as it is one base from a much larger clone. The chain combines TRBV5-8 with TRBJ2-7; D not resolved. Germline CDR1 SGHTS, CDR2 YDEGEE. Trimming shortened V by 3 bases and J by 6 bases, and 13 bases separated the two germline ends. The CDR3 spans 13 residues. The CDR3 coding sequence is TGTGCCAGCAGCTACTACGGACCGATCGAGCAGTACTTC. The encoded protein is CASSYYGPIEQYF.

The rearrangement uses TRBV20-1 and TRBJ1-5; no reliable D call. V was clipped by 1 base and J by 14 bases, with 15 bases between them. The CDR3 extends over 12 amino acids. Per the germline V gene, CDR1 is DFQATT and CDR2 is SNEGSKA (reference sequence). CDR3 loop: CSARVSGSYEHF. The CDR3 nucleotides read TGCAGTGCTAGAGTTAGCGGGAGCTACGAGCATTTT.

About this clonotype: Just one base apart from a much larger clone, this may be a read error. The CDR3 end shows no conserved phenylalanine or tryptophan, and so a read error is likely. This chain connects TRBV7-9 to TRBJ1-1, with a tentative D call TRBD1 (5 bases). The germline V gene encodes CDR1 SEHNR and CDR2 FQNEAQ (reference sequence). Trimming took off 8 bases at V and 3 bases at J, with 13 bases between the two ends. The CDR3 is 13 amino acids. Written as DNA, the CDR3 is TGTGCCAGCGGGCCCGCGGGGGACACTGAAGCTTTCCTT. Its translation: CASGPAGDTEAFL.

This clonotype was recorded many times. The chain links TRBV5-8 to TRBJ1-6; D not certain. The V end lost 4 bases, the J end lost 7 bases, and 15 bases lay between the germline ends. The CDR3 is 15 amino acids. Germline V gene lookup returns CDR1 SGHTS and CDR2 YDEGEE. CDR3 in amino acids: CASSTDIAKNSPLHF. CDR3 nucleotide sequence: TGTGCCAGCAGCACAGACATCGCAAAAAATTCACCCCTCCACTTT.

This clonotype was seen a single time. A much bigger clone sits one base away, suggesting this may be a read error. The rearrangement joins TRBV19 to TRBJ2-3; no reliable D call. This CDR3 is built from 14 residues. Germline V gives CDR1 LNHDA, CDR2 SQIVND (reference sequence). CDR3 region: CASSPTTRTDTRYF. CDR3 bases: TGTGCCAGTAGTCCGACCACCCGCACAGATACGCGGTATTTT. The full variable domain, with the rest looked up from reference TRBV19 and TRBJ2-3, is DGGITQSPKYLFRKEGQNVTLSCEQNLNHDAMYWYRQDPGQGLRLIYYSQIVNDFQKGDIAEGYSVSREKKESFPLTVTSAQKNPTAFYLCASSPTTRTDTRYFGPGTRLTVL.

This clonotype has a count of ten or more. This chain joins TRBV29-1 and TRBJ1-1; D uncertain. V was clipped by 1 base and J by 1 base, with 7 bases between them. The CDR3 spans 13 residues. The germline gives CDR1 SQVTM, CDR2 ANQGSEA. CDR3 nucleotides: TGCAGCGTTGAAGTTCCAGGGAACACTGAAGCTTTCTTT. Its protein product is CSVEVPGNTEAFF.

A word on this clonotype: Its ends do not fully match the called genes, so a read error is possible. The chain employs TRBV4-1 and TRBJ2-2, with TRBD2 matching 12 bases. CDR3 length equals 18 residues. Per the germline V gene, CDR1 is MGHRA and CDR2 is YSYEKL. Here the CDR3 reads CASSQEASGRATDGELFF. The CDR3 nucleotides are TGTGCCAGCAGCCAAGAGGCTAGCGGGAGGGCCACTGACGGGGAGCTGTTTTTT.

This clonotype was seen a handful of times. The V gene is TRBV6-6, the J gene TRBJ1-3; 7 positions agree with TRBD1. Trimming took 8 bases from V and 9 from J; bases not matched to a gene: 10. This CDR3 region has 13 residues. Germline V gene data show CDR1 as MNHNY and CDR2 as SVGAGI (reference sequence). This CDR3 is CASGGQGGSTIYF. In nucleotides, the CDR3 is TGTGCCAGCGGGGGTCAGGGGGGGAGCACCATATATTTT.

This clonotype has just a few counts. The chain has TRBV13 and TRBJ2-2, with a possible D match to TRBD1 (6 bases). V lost 5 bases and J lost 6, with 19 bases in between. This CDR3 region has 16 residues. Germline V gene sequence: CDR1 PRHDT, CDR2 FYEKMQ (reference sequence). CDR3 DNA sequence: TGTGCCAGCAGCCTCGGACAGTGGGAAGAGGCCGGGGAGCTGTTTTTT. Its protein product is CASSLGQWEEAGELFF.

J is TRBJ2-7 and V is TRBV7-9; D assignment may be TRBD1 or TRBD2 (6 bases each). From germline, CDR1 is SEHNR and CDR2 FQNEAQ (reference sequence). This CDR3 is 13 amino acids long. The ends were cut back, 5 bases at V and 3 bases at J, with 11 bases in the middle. The CDR3 nucleotides are TGTGCCAGCAGCCAGGAGGGGGACTACGAGCAGTACTTC. This sequence encodes CASSQEGDYEQYF. Filled out from reference TRBV7-9 and TRBJ2-7, the complete variable domain reads DTGVSQNPRHKITKRGQNVTFRCDPISEHNRLYWYRQTLGQGPEFLTYFQNEAQLEKSRLLSDRFSAERPKGSFSTLEIQRTEQGDSAMYLCASSQEGDYEQYFGPGTRLTVT.

This rearrangement joins TRBV10-3 to TRBJ2-7; TRBD2 matches at 9 bases. The DNA end favors TRBJ2-1, so the J call may be wrong. The CDR3 totals 15 residues. Per the germline V gene, CDR1 is ENHRY and CDR2 is SYGVKD. DNA of the CDR3: TGTGCCATCAGTGACGTAGCGGGGGTGTACAATGAGCAGTTCTTC. This codes for CAISDVAGVYNEQFF.

The rearrangement uses TRBV7-8 and TRBJ2-1, with 11 bases matching TRBD1. The CDR3 is 19 residues long. V shed 2 bases and J 0 bases; nucleotides not matched to a gene: 9. CDR1 SGHVS and CDR2 FQNEAQ come from the germline V gene. CDR3 sequence (DNA): TGTGCCAGCAGCTTACGGGGACAGGGGGATGCGAGCTCCTACAATGAGCAGTTCTTC. This encodes CASSLRGQGDASSYNEQFF.

The rearrangement uses TRBV4-1 and TRBJ2-7; possibly TRBD1 for D (6 bases). Germline V CDR1 and CDR2: MGHRA, YSYEKL. With 0 bases removed from V and 6 bases from J, the gap between germline ends came to 15 bases. The CDR3 sequence is 15 residues long. The CDR3 protein is CASSQDSWGLGEQYF. The CDR3 DNA follows: TGCGCCAGCAGCCAAGATTCTTGGGGGCTGGGCGAGCAGTACTTC.